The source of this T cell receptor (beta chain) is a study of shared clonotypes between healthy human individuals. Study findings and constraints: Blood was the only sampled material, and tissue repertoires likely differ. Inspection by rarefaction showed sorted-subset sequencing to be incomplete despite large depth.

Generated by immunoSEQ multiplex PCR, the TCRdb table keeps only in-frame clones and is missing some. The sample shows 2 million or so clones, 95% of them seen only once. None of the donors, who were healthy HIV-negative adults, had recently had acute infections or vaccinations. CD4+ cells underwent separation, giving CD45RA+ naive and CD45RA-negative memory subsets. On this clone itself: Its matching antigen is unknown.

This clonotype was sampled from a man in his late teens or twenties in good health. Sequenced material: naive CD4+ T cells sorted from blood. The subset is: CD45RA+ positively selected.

The CDR3 region is CASSFRGGVSTDTQYF. In nucleotides, the CDR3 is TGTGCCAGCAGCTTCAGGGGCGGGGTTAGCACAGATACGCAGTATTTT. The chain recombines TRBV7-6 with TRBJ2-3; D possibly uses TRBD1 or TRBD2 (6 bases each). The germline CDR1 and CDR2 sequences are SGHVS and FNYEAQ. There are 16 residues in the CDR3. The germline V and J ends were trimmed by 3 bases and 0 bases, with 13 bases remaining between them. Variable domain in full (rest from reference TRBV7-6 and TRBJ2-3): GAGVSQSPRYKVTKRGQDVALRCDPISGHVSLYWYRQALGQGPEFLTYFNYEAQQDKSGLPNDRFSAERPEGSISTLTIQRTEQRDSAMYRCASSFRGGVSTDTQYFGPGTRLTVL.